This T cell receptor (beta chain) was captured in a study of Ad26.COV2.S vaccination and SARS-CoV-2 variants. Study outcomes and limitations: The TCR breadth and depth analyses may have understated or missed part of the total T cell responses.

Treatment: some 19 received Ad26.COV2.S at low or high dose, single or two shots; about 5 received placebo; per-sample allocation not given. Sampling was performed 63 days after the first vaccine or placebo injection. Assay used: immunoSEQ multiplex PCR; TCRdb lists only in-frame clones, some missing. The data hold roughly 380,000 clones, with roughly 84% observed a single time. To note about this clone: What it recognizes is unknown.

The V end was cut by 1 base, the J end by 2 bases, with 14 bases between. Per the germline V gene, CDR1 is SGHDN and CDR2 is FVKESK. This CDR3 has 16 residues. This chain uses TRBV14 with TRBJ1-2; tentatively, D is TRBD1 (6 bases). The receptor comes from a person aged 18-60 years who received the Ad26.COV2.S COVID-19 vaccine or a placebo. The source material was peripheral blood, sampled in a trial of Ad26.COV2.S vaccine versus placebo. The CDR3 reads CASSQVGKQGNYGYTF. The DNA of the CDR3 is TGTGCCAGCAGCCAAGTTGGAAAACAGGGCAACTATGGCTACACCTTC. The whole variable domain, filled in from reference TRBV14 and TRBJ1-2, reads EAGVTQFPSHSVIEKGQTVTLRCDPISGHDNLYWYRRVMGKEIKFLLHFVKESKQDESGMPNNRFLAERTGGTYSTLKVQPAELEDSGVYFCASSQVGKQGNYGYTFGSGTRLTVV.